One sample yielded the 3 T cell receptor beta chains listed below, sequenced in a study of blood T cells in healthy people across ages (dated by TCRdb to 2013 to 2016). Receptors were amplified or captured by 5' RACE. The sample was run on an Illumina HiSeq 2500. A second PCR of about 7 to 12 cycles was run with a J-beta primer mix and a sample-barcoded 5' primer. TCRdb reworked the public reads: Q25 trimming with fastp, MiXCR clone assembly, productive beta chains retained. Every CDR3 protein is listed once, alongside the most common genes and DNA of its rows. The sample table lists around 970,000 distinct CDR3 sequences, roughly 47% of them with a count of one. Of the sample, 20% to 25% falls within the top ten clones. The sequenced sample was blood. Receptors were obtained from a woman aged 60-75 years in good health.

DNA for the CDR3: TGCAGCGTTGAAGTCTTCCAAGAGACCCAGTACTTC. The encoded protein is CSVEVFQETQYF. The J gene is TRBJ2-5, the V gene TRBV29-1; no reliable D call. This CDR3 comprises 12 residues. Looked up from germline, CDR1 is SQVTM and CDR2 is ANQGSEA. V lost 1 base and J 1 base, leaving 4 bases between the germline ends.

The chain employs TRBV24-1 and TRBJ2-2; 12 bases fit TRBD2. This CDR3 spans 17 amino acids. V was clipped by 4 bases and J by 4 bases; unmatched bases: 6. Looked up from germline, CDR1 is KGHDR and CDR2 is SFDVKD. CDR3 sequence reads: CATSDSLAGGVTGELFF. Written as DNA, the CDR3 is TGTGCCACCAGTGACTCCCTAGCGGGAGGGGTCACCGGGGAGCTGTTTTTT.

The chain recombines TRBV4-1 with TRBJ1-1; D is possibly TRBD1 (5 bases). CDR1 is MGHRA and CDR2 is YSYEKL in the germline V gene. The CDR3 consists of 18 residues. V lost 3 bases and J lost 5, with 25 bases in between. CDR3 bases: TGCGCCAGCAGCCAGGAGTGGGGGATGGTGGGAAAAGAGACTGAAGCTTTCTTT. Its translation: CASSQEWGMVGKETEAFF.